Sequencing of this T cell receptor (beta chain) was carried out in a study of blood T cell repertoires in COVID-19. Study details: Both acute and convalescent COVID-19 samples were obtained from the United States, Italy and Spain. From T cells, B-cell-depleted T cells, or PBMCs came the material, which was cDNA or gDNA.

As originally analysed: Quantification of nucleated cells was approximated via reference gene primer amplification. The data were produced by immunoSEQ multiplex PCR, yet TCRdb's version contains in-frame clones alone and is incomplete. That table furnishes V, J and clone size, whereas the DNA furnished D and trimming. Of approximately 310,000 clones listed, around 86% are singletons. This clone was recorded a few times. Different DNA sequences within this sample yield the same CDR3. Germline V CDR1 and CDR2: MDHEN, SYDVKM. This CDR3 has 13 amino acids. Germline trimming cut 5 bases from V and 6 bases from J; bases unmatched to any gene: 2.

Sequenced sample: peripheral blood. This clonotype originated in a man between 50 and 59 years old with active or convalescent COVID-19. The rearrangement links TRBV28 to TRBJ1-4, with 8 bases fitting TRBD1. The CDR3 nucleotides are TGTGCCAGCAGTCCAGGGGGCGATGAAAAACTGTTTTTT. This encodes CASSPGGDEKLFF.